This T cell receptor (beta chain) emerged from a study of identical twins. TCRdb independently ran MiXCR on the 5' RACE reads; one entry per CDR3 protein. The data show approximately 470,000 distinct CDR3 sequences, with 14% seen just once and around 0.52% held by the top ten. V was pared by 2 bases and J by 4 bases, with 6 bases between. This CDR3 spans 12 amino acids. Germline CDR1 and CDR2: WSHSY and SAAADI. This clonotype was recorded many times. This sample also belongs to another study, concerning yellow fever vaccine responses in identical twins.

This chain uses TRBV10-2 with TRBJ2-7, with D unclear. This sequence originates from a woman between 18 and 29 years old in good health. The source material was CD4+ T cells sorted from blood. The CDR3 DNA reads TGCGCCAGCAGTGAGATTGGTTACGAGCAGTACTTC. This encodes CASSEIGYEQYF.